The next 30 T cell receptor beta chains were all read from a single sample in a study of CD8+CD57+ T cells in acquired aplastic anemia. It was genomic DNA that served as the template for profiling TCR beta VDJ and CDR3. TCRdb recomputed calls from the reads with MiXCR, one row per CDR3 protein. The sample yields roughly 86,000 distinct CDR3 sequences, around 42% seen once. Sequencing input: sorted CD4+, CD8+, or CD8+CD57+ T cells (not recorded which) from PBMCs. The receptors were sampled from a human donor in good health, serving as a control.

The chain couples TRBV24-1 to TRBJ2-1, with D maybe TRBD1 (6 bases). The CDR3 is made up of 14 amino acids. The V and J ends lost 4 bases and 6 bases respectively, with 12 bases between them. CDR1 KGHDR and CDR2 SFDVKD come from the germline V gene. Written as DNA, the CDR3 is TGTGCCACCAGTGAGACCGGGACACTCAATGAGCAGTTCTTC. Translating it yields CATSETGTLNEQFF.

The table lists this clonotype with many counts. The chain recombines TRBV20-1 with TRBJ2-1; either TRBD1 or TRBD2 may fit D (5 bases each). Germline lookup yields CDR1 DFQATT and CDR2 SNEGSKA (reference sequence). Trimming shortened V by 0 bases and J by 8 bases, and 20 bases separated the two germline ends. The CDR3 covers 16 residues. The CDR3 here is CSARDPGTTNRDEQFF. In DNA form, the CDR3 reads TGCAGTGCTAGAGATCCCGGGACCACGAATAGGGATGAGCAGTTCTTC.

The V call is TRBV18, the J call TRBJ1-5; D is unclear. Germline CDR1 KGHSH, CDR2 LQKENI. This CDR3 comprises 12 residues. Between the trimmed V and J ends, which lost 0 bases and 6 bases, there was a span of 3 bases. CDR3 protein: CASSPPLQPQHF. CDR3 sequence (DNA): TGTGCCAGCTCACCACCGCTTCAGCCCCAGCATTTT. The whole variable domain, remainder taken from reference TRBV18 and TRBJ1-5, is NAGVMQNPRHLVRRRGQEARLRCSPMKGHSHVYWYRQLPEEGLKFMVYLQKENIIDESGMPKERFSAEFPKEGPSILRIQQVVRGDSAAYFCASSPPLQPQHFGDGTRLSIL.

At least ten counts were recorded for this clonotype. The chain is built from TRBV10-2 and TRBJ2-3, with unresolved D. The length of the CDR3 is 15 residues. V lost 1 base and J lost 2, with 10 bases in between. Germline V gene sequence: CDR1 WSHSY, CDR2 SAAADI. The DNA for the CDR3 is TGCGCCAGCAGTGAGTTTGTGGGAAACACAGATACGCAGTATTTT. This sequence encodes CASSEFVGNTDTQYF.

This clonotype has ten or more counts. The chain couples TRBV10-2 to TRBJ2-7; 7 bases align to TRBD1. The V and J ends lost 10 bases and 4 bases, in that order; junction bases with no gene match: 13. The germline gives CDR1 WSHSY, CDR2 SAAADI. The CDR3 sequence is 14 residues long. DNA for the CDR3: TGCGCCACCAATAGACAGGGTGGTTATTACGAGCAGTACTTC. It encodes CATNRQGGYYEQYF.

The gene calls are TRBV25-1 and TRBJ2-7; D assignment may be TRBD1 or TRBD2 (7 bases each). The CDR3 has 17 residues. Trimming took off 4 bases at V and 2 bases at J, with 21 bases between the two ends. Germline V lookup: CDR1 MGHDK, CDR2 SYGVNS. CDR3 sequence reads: CASSGGGRGTQTYEQYF. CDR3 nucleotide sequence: TGTGCCAGCAGTGGGGGGGGCAGGGGGACGCAGACCTACGAGCAGTACTTC.

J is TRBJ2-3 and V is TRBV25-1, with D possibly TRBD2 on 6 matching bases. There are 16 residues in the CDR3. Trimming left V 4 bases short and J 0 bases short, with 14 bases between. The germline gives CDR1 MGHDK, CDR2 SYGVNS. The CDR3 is CASSALPAGSTDTQYF. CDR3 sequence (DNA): TGTGCCAGCAGTGCGCTTCCAGCGGGCAGCACAGATACGCAGTATTTT.

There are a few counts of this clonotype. CDR3 coding DNA: TGTGCCAGCAGCCAATCTATAGCGGGGGAAAATACAGATACGCAGTATTTT. Translated: CASSQSIAGENTDTQYF. The chain couples TRBV25-1 to TRBJ2-3; 9 bases match TRBD2. J lost 3 bases, V lost 6 bases, and 13 bases had no gene match. This CDR3 is built from 17 residues. Germline CDR1 MGHDK, CDR2 SYGVNS.

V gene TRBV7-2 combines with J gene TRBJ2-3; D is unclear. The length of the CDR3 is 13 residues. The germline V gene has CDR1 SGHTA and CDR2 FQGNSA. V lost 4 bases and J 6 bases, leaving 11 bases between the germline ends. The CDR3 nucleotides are TGTGCCAGCAGCTCCTATGAGGCTGATACGCAGTATTTT. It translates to CASSSYEADTQYF. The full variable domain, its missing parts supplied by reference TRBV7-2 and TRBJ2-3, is GAGVSQSPSNKVTEKGKDVELRCDPISGHTALYWYRQSLGQGLEFLIYFQGNSAPDKSGLPSDRFSAERTGGSVSTLTIQRTQQEDSAVYLCASSSYEADTQYFGPGTRLTVL.

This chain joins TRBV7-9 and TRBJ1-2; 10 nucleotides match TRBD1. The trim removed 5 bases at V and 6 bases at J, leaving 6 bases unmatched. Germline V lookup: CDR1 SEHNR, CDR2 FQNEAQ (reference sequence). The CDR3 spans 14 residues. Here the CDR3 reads CASSTRTGGNGYTF. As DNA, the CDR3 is TGTGCCAGCAGCACGAGGACAGGGGGAAATGGCTACACCTTC. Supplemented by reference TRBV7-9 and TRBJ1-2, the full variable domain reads DTGVSQNPRHKITKRGQNVTFRCDPISEHNRLYWYRQTLGQGPEFLTYFQNEAQLEKSRLLSDRFSAERPKGSFSTLEIQRTEQGDSAMYLCASSTRTGGNGYTFGSGTRLTVV.

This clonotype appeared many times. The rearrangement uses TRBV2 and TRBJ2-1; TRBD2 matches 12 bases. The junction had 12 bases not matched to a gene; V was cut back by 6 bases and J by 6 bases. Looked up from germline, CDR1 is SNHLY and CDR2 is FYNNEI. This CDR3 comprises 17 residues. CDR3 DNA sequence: TGTGCCAGCAGCGAATACCCTAGCGGGAGGGCGACCAATGAGCAGTTCTTC. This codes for CASSEYPSGRATNEQFF. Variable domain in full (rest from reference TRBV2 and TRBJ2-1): EPEVTQTPSHQVTQMGQEVILRCVPISNHLYFYWYRQILGQKVEFLVSFYNNEISEKSEIFDDQFSVERPDGSNFTLKIRSTKLEDSAMYFCASSEYPSGRATNEQFFGPGTRLTVL.

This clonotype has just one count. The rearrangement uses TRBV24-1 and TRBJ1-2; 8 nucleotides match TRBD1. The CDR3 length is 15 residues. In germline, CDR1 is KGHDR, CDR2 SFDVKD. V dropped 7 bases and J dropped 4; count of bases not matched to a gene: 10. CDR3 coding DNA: TGTGCCACCAGCGATGCGCCAGGGGGCTTCTATGGCTACACCTTC. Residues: CATSDAPGGFYGYTF.

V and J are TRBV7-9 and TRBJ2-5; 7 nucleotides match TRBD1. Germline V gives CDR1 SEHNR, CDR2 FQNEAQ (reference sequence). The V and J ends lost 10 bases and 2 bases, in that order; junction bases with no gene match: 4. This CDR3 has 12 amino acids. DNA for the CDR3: TGTGCCACGGGACAGATACAAGAGACCCAGTACTTC. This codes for CATGQIQETQYF.

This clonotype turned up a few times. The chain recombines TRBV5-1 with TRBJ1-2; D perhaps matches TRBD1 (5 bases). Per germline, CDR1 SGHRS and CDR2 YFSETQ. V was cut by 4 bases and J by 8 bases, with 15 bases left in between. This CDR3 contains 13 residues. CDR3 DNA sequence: TGCGCCAGCAGCCCTGACAGTGGACAAGGCTACACCTTC. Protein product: CASSPDSGQGYTF.

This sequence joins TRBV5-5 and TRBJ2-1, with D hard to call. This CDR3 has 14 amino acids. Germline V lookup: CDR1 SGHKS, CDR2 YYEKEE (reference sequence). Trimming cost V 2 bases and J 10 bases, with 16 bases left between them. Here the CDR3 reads CASSLRASAQEQFF. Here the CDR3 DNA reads TGTGCCAGCAGCTTACGGGCTTCAGCTCAGGAGCAGTTCTTC.

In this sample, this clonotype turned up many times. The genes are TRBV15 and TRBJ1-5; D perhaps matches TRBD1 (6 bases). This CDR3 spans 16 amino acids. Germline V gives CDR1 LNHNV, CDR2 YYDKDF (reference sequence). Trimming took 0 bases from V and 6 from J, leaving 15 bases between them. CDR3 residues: CATSRDVGGARQPQHF. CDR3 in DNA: TGTGCCACCAGCAGAGATGTGGGGGGGGCCCGTCAGCCCCAGCATTTT. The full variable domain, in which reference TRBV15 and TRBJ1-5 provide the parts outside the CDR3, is DAMVIQNPRYQVTQFGKPVTLSCSQTLNHNVMYWYQQKSSQAPKLLFHYYDKDFNNEADTPDNFQSRRPNTSFCFLDIRSPGLGDTAMYLCATSRDVGGARQPQHFGDGTRLSIL.

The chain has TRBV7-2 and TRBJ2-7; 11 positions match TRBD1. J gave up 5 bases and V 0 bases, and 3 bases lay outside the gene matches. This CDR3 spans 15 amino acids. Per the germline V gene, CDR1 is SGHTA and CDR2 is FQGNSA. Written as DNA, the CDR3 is TGTGCCAGCAGCTTAGCATGGACAGGGGGCAACGAGCAGTACTTC. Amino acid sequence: CASSLAWTGGNEQYF.

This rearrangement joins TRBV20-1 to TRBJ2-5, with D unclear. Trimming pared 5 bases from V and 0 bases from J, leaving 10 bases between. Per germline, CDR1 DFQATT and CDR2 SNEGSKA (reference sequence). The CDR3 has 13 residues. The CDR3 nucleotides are TGCAGTGCTGTACATTGGTACCAAGAGACCCAGTACTTC. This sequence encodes CSAVHWYQETQYF.

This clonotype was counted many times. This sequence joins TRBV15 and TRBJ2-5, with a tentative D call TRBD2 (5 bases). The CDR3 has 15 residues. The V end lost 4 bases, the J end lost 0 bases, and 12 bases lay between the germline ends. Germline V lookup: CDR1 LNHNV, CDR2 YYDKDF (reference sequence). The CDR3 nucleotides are TGTGCCACCAGCACCCCGCACGGGGACCAAGAGACCCAGTACTTC. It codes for CATSTPHGDQETQYF.

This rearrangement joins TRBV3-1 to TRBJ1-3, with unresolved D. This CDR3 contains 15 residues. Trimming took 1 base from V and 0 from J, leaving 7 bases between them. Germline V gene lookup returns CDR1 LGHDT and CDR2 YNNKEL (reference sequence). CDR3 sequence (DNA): TGTGCCAGCAGCCAAGCTATGGGCTCTGGAAACACCATATATTTT. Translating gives CASSQAMGSGNTIYF.

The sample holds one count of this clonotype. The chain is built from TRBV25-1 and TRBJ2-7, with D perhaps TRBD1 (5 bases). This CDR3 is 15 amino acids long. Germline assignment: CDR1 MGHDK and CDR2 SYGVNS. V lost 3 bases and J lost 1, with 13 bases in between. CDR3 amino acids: CASSDSGARSYEQYF. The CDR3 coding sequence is TGTGCCAGCAGTGATTCTGGGGCCCGGTCCTACGAGCAGTACTTC.

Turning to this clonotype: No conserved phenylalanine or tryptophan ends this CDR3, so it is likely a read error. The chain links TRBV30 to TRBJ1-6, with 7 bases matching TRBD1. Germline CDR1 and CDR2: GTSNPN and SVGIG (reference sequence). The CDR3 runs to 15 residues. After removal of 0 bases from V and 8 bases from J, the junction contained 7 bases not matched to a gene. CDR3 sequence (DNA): TGTGCCTGGAGTGTACTCGAGGGGGCTGATTCACCCCTCCACCTT. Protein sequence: CAWSVLEGADSPLHL.

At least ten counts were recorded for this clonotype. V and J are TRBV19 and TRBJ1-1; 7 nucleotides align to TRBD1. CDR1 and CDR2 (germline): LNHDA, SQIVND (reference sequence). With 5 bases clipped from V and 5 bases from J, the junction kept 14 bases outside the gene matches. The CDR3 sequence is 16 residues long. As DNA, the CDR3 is TGTGCCAGTAGTCCCCAGGGGGGGTCACATGGTACTGAAGCTTTCTTT. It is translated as CASSPQGGSHGTEAFF. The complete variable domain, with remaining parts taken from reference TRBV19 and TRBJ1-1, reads DGGITQSPKYLFRKEGQNVTLSCEQNLNHDAMYWYRQDPGQGLRLIYYSQIVNDFQKGDIAEGYSVSREKKESFPLTVTSAQKNPTAFYLCASSPQGGSHGTEAFFGQGTRLTVV.

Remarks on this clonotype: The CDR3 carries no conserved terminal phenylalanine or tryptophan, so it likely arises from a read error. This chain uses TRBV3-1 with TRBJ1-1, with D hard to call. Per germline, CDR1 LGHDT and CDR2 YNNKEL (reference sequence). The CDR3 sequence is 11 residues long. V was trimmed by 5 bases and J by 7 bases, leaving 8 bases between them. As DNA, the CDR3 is TGTGCCAGCAGCGCGGAAAATGAAGCTTTCTCT. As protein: CASSAENEAFS.

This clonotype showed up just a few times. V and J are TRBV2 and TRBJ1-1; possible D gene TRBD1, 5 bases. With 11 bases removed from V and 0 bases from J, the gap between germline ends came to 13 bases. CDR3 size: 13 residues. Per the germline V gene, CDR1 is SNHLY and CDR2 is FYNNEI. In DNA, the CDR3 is TGTGCCGGACAAGATCAAATGAACACTGAAGCTTTCTTT. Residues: CAGQDQMNTEAFF.

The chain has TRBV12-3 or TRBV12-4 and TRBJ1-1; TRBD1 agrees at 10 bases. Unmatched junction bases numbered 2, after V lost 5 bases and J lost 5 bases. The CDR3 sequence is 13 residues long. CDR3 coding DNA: TGTGCCAGCAGTAGACAGGGGGCGACTGAAGCTTTCTTT. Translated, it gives CASSRQGATEAFF.

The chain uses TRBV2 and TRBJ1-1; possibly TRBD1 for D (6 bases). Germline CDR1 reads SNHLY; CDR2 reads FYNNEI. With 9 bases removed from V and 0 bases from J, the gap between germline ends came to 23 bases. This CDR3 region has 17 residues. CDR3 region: CASSGRQGYAMNTEAFF. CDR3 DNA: TGTGCCAGTAGCGGGAGGCAGGGGTACGCAATGAACACTGAAGCTTTCTTT.

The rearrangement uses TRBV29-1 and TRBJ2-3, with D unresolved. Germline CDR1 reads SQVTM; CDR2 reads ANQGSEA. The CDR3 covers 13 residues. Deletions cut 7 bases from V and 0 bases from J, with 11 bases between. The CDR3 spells CSGGLGSTDTQYF. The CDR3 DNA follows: TGCAGCGGTGGCCTAGGTAGCACAGATACGCAGTATTTT.

The CDR3: CASSQSRTGNTEAFF. The CDR3, as DNA: TGCGCCAGCAGCCAATCGAGGACGGGGAACACTGAAGCTTTCTTT. This rearrangement joins TRBV4-1 to TRBJ1-1; D gene uncertain. The CDR3 has 15 amino acids. CDR1 and CDR2 (germline): MGHRA, YSYEKL. V was cut by 2 bases and J by 1 base, with 11 bases left in between.

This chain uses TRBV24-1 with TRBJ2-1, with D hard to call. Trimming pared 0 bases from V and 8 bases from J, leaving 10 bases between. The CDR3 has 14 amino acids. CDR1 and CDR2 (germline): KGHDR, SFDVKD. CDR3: CATSDLQSWDEQFF. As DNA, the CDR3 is TGTGCCACCAGTGATTTGCAGTCCTGGGATGAGCAGTTCTTC.